What follows describes a single T cell receptor beta chain. The sample is drawn from a study of blood T cell repertoires in COVID-19. From germline, CDR1 is SGHNT and CDR2 YYREEE (reference sequence). This CDR3 spans 15 amino acids. The ends were cut back, 0 bases at V and 4 bases at J, with 14 bases in the middle. The method was immunoSEQ multiplex PCR; TCRdb's version includes in-frame clones alone and lacks a portion of them. The table has some 48,000 clones, around four fifths seen once. The sequence derives from a human donor in a cohort sampled during active COVID-19. The rearrangement links TRBV5-4 to TRBJ2-7; perhaps TRBD1 as D (5 bases). The specimen sequenced was peripheral blood. CDR3 in amino acids: CASSLDRRPGYEQYF. The CDR3 DNA reads as TGTGCCAGCAGCTTGGACAGGCGACCAGGTTACGAGCAGTACTTC.